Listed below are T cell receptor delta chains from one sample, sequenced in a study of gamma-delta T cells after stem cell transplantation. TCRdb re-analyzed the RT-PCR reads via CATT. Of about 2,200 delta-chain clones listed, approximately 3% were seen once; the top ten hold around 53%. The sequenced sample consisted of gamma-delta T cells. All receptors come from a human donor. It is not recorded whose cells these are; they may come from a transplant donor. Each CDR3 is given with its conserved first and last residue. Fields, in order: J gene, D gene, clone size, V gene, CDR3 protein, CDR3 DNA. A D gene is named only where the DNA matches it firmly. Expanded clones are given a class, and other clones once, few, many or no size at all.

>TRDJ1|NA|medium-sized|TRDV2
CACDSILRSEADKLIF
TGTGCCTGTGACAGTATTCTCCGGAGTGAGGCGGATAAACTCATCTTT
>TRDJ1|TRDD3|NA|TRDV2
CACDSVLGDTHVSTDKLIF
TGTGCCTGTGACTCCGTACTGGGGGATACGCACGTGTCCACCGATAAACTCATCTTT
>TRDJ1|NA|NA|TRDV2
CACDTVGGYTDKLIF
TGTGCCTGTGACACCGTTGGGGGCTACACCGATAAACTCATCTTT
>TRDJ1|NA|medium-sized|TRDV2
CACDTVGGNTDKLIF
TGTGCCTGTGACACCGTGGGGGGGAACACCGATAAACTCATCTTT
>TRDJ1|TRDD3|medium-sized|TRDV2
CACDNLLGDYTDKLIF
TGTGCCTGTGACAACTTACTGGGGGATTACACCGATAAACTCATCTTT
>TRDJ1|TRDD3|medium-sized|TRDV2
CACDLLGDTPTDKLIF
TGTGCCTGTGACCTACTGGGGGATACGCCCACCGATAAACTCATCTTT
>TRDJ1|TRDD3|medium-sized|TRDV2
CACDTVGILSLDTESTDKLIF
TGTGCCTGTGACACCGTAGGGATACTCTCGCTAGACACCGAGTCCACCGATAAACTCATCTTT
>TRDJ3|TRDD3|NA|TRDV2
CACDTATGGSASSWDTRQMFF
TGTGCCTGTGACACCGCCACTGGGGGATCCGCAAGCTCCTGGGACACCCGACAGATGTTTTTC
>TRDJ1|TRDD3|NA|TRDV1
CALGEKPFPWGWGILVDKLIF
TGTGCTCTTGGGGAAAAACCCTTTCCTTGGGGTTGGGGGATACTTGTCGATAAACTCATCTTT
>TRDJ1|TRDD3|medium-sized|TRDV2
CACWGIGADKLIF
TGTGCCTGTTGGGGGATAGGCGCCGATAAACTCATCTTT
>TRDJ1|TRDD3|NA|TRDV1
CALGKAFLFWGIRSDKLIF
TGTGCTCTTGGGAAGGCCTTCCTCTTCTGGGGGATACGAAGCGATAAACTCATCTTT
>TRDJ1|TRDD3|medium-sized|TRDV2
CACDSLGDERTDKLIF
TGTGCCTGTGACTCACTGGGGGATGAACGGACCGATAAACTCATCTTT
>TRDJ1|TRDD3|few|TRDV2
CACDPISPVKRTGGYGALTDKLIF
TGTGCCTGTGATCCTATTTCGCCCGTCAAACGTACTGGGGGATACGGGGCGCTAACCGATAAACTCATCTTT
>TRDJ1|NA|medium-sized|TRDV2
CACDGPRGATDTDKLIF
TGTGCCTGTGACGGTCCAAGGGGGGCCACGGACACCGATAAACTCATCTTT
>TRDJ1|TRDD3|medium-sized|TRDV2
CACDTVGKLGDSTDKLIF
TGTGCCTGTGACACCGTGGGGAAACTGGGGGATAGCACCGATAAACTCATCTTT
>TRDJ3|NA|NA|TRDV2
CACDTIHHGYTRSSSWDTRQMFF
TGTGCCTGTGACACCATCCACCATGGATATACTCGGTCGAGCTCCTGGGACACCCGACAGATGTTTTTC
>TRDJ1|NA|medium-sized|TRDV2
CACDTLSFSDKLIF
TGTGCCTGTGACACTCTTTCCTTCTCCGATAAACTCATCTTT
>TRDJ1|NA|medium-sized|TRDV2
CACDRLRPTDKLIF
TGTGCCTGCGACCGACTACGTCCCACCGATAAACTCATCTTT
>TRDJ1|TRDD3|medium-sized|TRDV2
CACDRLSRAGGPYTDKLIF
TGTGCCTGTGACAGACTCTCACGAGCTGGGGGCCCTTACACCGATAAACTCATCTTT
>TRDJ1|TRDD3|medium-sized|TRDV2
CACDTVPTQITGGYVPLNTDKLIF
TGTGCCTGTGACACGGTTCCTACGCAGATTACTGGGGGATACGTTCCTCTCAACACCGATAAACTCATCTTT
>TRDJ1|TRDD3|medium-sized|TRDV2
CACDTLSGIRGLTDKLIF
TGTGCCTGTGACACCCTTTCGGGGATACGCGGTTTGACCGATAAACTCATCTTT
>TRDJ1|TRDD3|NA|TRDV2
CACDTVGGGYANTDKLIF
TGTGCCTGTGACACCGTGGGTGGGGGATACGCCAACACCGATAAACTCATCTTT
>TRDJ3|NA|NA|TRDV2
CACDTVDGGSPWDTRQMFF
TGTGCCTGTGACACCGTGGATGGGGGGTCACCCTGGGACACCCGACAGATGTTTTTC
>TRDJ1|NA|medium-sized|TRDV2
CACDTVGHYTDKLIF
TGTGCCTGTGACACCGTTGGGCATTACACCGATAAACTCATCTTT
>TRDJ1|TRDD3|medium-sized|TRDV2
CACDVIGGYGTDKLIF
TGTGCCTGTGACGTGATTGGGGGATACGGGACCGATAAACTCATCTTT
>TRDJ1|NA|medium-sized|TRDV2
CACAGPGKIPYTDKLIF
TGTGCCTGTGCGGGACCGGGGAAGATCCCGTACACCGATAAACTCATCTTT
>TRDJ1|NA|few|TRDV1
CALGELSRGFWGQYTDKLIF
TGTGCTCTTGGGGAACTCTCCCGCGGCTTTTGGGGGCAGTACACCGATAAACTCATCTTT
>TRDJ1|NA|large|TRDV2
CACDTEDHDKLIF
TGTGCCTGTGACACCGAAGACCACGATAAACTCATCTTT
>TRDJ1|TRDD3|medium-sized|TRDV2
CACDTLLGDIFTDKLIF
TGTGCCTGTGACACCCTACTGGGGGATATTTTCACCGATAAACTCATCTTT
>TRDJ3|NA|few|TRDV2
CACDTAGGSSWDTRQMFF
TGTGCCTGTGACACCGCCGGCGGGAGCTCCTGGGACACCCGACAGATGTTTTTC
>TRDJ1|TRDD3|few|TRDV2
CACDRLGDLDKLIF
TGTGCCTGTGACAGGCTGGGGGATCTCGATAAACTCATCTTT
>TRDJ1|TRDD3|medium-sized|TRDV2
CACDTVDYGGYAGTDKLIF
TGTGCCTGTGACACCGTTGACTACGGGGGATACGCGGGCACCGATAAACTCATCTTT
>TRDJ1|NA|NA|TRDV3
CAFSQRGDLADKLIF
TGTGCCTTTTCCCAACGGGGGGACCTCGCCGATAAACTCATCTTT
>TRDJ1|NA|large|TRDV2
CACDTLGHTRRTDKLIF
TGTGCCTGTGACACTCTGGGACATACCCGACGGACCGATAAACTCATCTTT
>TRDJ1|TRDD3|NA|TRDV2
CACDVPQDWGLLDKLIF
TGTGCCTGTGACGTTCCTCAGGACTGGGGGCTACTCGATAAGCTCATCTTT
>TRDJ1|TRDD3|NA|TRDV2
CACDALSDLRGDTGDKLIF
TGTGCCTGTGACGCCCTATCGGACCTCCGGGGGGATACGGGCGATAAACTCATCTTC
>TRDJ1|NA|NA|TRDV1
CALGDPGGLVLYDTPWWYTDKLIF
TGTGCTCTTGGGGACCCCGGGGGCCTTGTTCTCTACGATACGCCTTGGTGGTACACCGATAAACTCATCTTT
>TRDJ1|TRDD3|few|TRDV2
CACDPISPVKRTGGYGGLTDKLIF
TGTGCCTGTGATCCTATTTCGCCCGTCAAACGTACTGGGGGATACGGGGGGCTAACCGATAAACTCATCTTT
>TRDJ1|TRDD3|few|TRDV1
CALGGFQAPLLGKDYTDKLIF
TGTGCTCTTGGGGGGTTCCAGGCTCCCTTACTGGGGAAAGACTACACCGATAAACTCATCTTT
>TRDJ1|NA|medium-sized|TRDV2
CACDTAAFLKVGDLDKLIF
TGTGCCTGTGACACCGCGGCCTTCCTAAAGGTGGGGGACCTCGATAAACTCATCTTT
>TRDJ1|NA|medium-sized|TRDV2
CACDGLWTTDKLIF
TGTGCCTGTGATGGGCTGTGGACCACCGATAAACTCATCTTT
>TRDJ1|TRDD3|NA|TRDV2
CACDSLLGDTLTDKHIF
TGTGCCTGTGACTCTTTACTGGGGGATACGCTCACCGATAAACACATCTTT
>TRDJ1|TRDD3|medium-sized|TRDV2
CACDSLSTGGIGPRKLIF
TGTGCCTGTGACTCCCTTTCTACTGGGGGAATAGGCCCTCGTAAACTCATCTTT
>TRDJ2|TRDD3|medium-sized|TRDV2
CACDTLGDTLTAQLFF
TGTGCCTGTGACACACTGGGGGACACTTTGACAGCACAACTCTTCTTT
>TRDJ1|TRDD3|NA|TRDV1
CALGEVIYSRIILLGDGEYTDKLIF
TGTGCTCTTGGGGAAGTAATCTACAGTCGCATCATTTTGCTGGGGGATGGGGAGTACACCGATAAACTCATCTTT
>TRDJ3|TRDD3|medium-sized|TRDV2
CACDTAGGTSSWDIRQMFF
TGTGCCTGTGACACCGCTGGGGGAACGAGCTCCTGGGACATCCGACAGATGTTTTTC
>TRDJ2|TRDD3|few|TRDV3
CAFRDTRLTAQLFF
TGTGCCTTTAGGGATACGCGTTTGACAGCACAACTCTTCTTT
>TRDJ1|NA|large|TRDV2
CACDSLPTSGGSGHKLIF
TGTGCCTGTGACAGCCTTCCTACTTCTGGGGGATCAGGTCATAAACTCATCTTT
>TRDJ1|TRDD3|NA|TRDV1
CALGERGSPFDFYWGITRGKLIF
TGTGCTCTTGGGGAACGAGGCTCGCCCTTCGATTTCTACTGGGGGATCACGCGGGGTAAACTCATCTTT
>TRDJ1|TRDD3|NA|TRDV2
CACVPLGNWGTRTDKLIF
TGTGCCTGTGTCCCCCTGGGAAATTGGGGGACACGCACCGATAAACTCATCTTT
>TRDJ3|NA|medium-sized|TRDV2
CACDTADKTWDTRQMFF
TGTGCCTGTGACACTGCGGATAAGACCTGGGACACCCGACAGATGTTTTTC
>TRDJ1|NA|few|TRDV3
CAFSPFLVSGYWGPAGAYTDKLIF
TGTGCCTTCTCCCCCTTCCTAGTATCGGGATACTGGGGGCCGGCGGGGGCGTACACCGATAAACTCATCTTT
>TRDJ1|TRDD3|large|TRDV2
CACDTAGGGGERDKLIF
TGTGCCTGTGACACGGCTGGGGGAGGCGGCGAGCGGGATAAACTCATCTTT
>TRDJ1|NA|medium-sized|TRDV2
CACDTVAGPKGADKLIF
TGTGCCTGTGACACCGTTGCTGGCCCCAAAGGCGCCGATAAACTCATCTTT
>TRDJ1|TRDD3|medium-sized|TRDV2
CACDTMRTGGYVIPYTDKLIF
TGTGCCTGTGACACCATGAGGACTGGGGGATACGTAATCCCGTACACCGATAAACTCATCTTT
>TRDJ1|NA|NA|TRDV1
CALGEPGPCTGKSDKLIF
TGTGCTCTTGGGGAACCAGGCCCCTGTACTGGGAAGTCCGATAAACTCATCTTT
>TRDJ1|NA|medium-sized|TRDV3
CAFPGLGGREDEDGLIF
TGTGCCTTCCCAGGCCTGGGTGGACGTGAGGACGAAGACGGACTCATCTTT
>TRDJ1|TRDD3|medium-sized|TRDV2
CACDPLGDTRSADKLIF
TGTGCCTGTGACCCCCTGGGGGATACGCGTTCGGCCGATAAACTCATCTTT